Below, 26 T cell receptor beta chains from the same sample are listed, as sequenced in a study of control samples from healthy donors and cancer patients. Data came from immunoSEQ multiplex PCR; TCRdb stores just in-frame clones and leaves some out. The sample yields 70,000 to 75,000 clones, about 90% seen once. The sequencing input was blood. These receptor sequences come from a woman aged 45-65 years in good health.

The chain is built from TRBV18 and TRBJ1-2; D is unclear. V gave up 3 bases and J gave up 0 bases, with 5 bases separating them. There are 13 residues in the CDR3. CDR1 and CDR2 from the germline V gene are KGHSH and LQKENI. The CDR3 protein is CASSPAANYGYTF. The CDR3 DNA reads as TGTGCCAGCTCACCGGCAGCTAACTATGGCTACACCTTC.

The chain combines TRBV5-4 with TRBJ1-1, with 8 bases aligning to TRBD1. Germline CDR1 is SGHNT and CDR2 is YYREEE (reference sequence). J was trimmed by 0 bases and V by 0 bases; bases with no gene match: 1. There are 15 residues in the CDR3. The CDR3 region has the DNA TGTGCCAGCAGCTTGGGACAGGGGATGAACACTGAAGCTTTCTTT. Translating gives CASSLGQGMNTEAFF.

The chain couples TRBV28 to TRBJ2-1; 8 nucleotides line up with TRBD2. The length of the CDR3 is 15 residues. The germline gives CDR1 MDHEN, CDR2 SYDVKM. V lost 1 base to trimming and J lost 5 bases; unmatched junction nucleotides: 4. CDR3 sequence reads: CASSLFAGGHNEQFF. Written as DNA, the CDR3 is TGTGCCAGCAGTTTATTTGCGGGAGGCCACAATGAGCAGTTCTTC.

The V and J genes are TRBV14 and TRBJ1-5; D gene ambiguous. This CDR3 has 10 residues. The V and J ends lost 2 bases and 12 bases respectively, with 5 bases between them. Germline V gene data show CDR1 as SGHDN and CDR2 as FVKESK. The CDR3 protein is CASSQSLQHF. The CDR3 coding sequence is TGTGCCAGCAGCCAATCTCTCCAGCATTTT. The full variable domain, rest sourced from reference TRBV14 and TRBJ1-5, is EAGVTQFPSHSVIEKGQTVTLRCDPISGHDNLYWYRRVMGKEIKFLLHFVKESKQDESGMPNNRFLAERTGGTYSTLKVQPAELEDSGVYFCASSQSLQHFGDGTRLSIL.

The chain recombines TRBV29-1 with TRBJ1-4, with a tentative D call TRBD1 (5 bases). Germline lookup yields CDR1 SQVTM and CDR2 ANQGSEA. The V end was cut by 7 bases, the J end by 0 bases, with 9 bases between. The CDR3 consists of 13 residues. The CDR3 sequence: CSAKQATNEKLFF. CDR3 in DNA: TGCAGCGCTAAACAGGCAACTAATGAAAAACTGTTTTTT.

This clone was counted a few times. The genes are TRBV3-1 (or the pseudogene TRBV3-2) and TRBJ1-6, with 7 bases fitting TRBD1. In germline, CDR1 is LGHDT, CDR2 YNNKEL (reference sequence). CDR3 length: 15 amino acids. J gave up 5 bases and V 7 bases, and 8 bases lay outside the gene matches. The CDR3 DNA sequence: TGTGCCAGCACTTCAAGGGACAGAGATAATTCACCCCTCCACTTT. This gives the protein CASTSRDRDNSPLHF.

The chain carries TRBV12-3 or TRBV12-4 and TRBJ1-5; the D gene is possibly TRBD1 (5 bases). The CDR3 extends over 13 amino acids. Between the trimmed V and J ends, which lost 8 bases and 4 bases, there was a span of 12 bases. This CDR3 reads CASRDGGNQPQHF. CDR3 nucleotides: TGTGCCAGCCGGGACGGTGGTAATCAGCCCCAGCATTTT.

The rearrangement joins TRBV23-1 to TRBJ2-2; 9 bases are a match to TRBD2. TRBV23-1 has ORF status, its function being uncertain. The V and J ends lost 3 bases and 5 bases, in that order; junction bases with no gene match: 10. The CDR3 consists of 17 residues. The DNA of the CDR3 is TGCGCCAGCAGTCATATGCTATTAGCGGGAGAAACCGGGGAGCTGTTTTTT. Its translation is CASSHMLLAGETGELFF.

V is TRBV7-9 and J is TRBJ1-2; D may be TRBD1 (5 bases). Germline assignment: CDR1 SEHNR and CDR2 FQNEAQ (reference sequence). Trimming cost V 4 bases and J 7 bases, with 19 bases left between them. The CDR3 covers 15 residues. The CDR3 DNA reads TGTGCCAGCAGCTCCCAGGGAGGGCGGTACGGTGGCTACACCTTC. Protein: CASSSQGGRYGGYTF.

Concerning this clone itself: Other DNA variants within this sample encode the same CDR3. CDR3 residues: CASSRLAGPYEQYF. The CDR3 region has the DNA TGTGCCAGCAGTCGACTAGCGGGACCCTACGAGCAGTACTTC. The chain is built from TRBV5-6 and TRBJ2-7; the match to TRBD2 covers 11 bases. CDR1 is SGHDT and CDR2 is YYEEEE in the germline V gene. V trimming: 5 bases; J trimming: 2 bases; junction bases outside the gene matches: 3. The CDR3 length is 14 residues.

V is TRBV5-6 and J is TRBJ2-7; 7 bases agree with TRBD1. Germline V gives CDR1 SGHDT, CDR2 YYEEEE. The length of the CDR3 is 14 residues. The trim removed 3 bases at V and 3 bases at J, leaving 6 bases unmatched. The CDR3: CASSSGTVLYEQYF. The DNA of the CDR3 is TGTGCCAGCAGCTCCGGGACAGTTCTCTACGAGCAGTACTTC.

The rearrangement links TRBV4-1 to TRBJ1-6, with D unresolved. With 0 bases removed from V and 4 bases from J, the gap between germline ends came to 13 bases. This CDR3 comprises 17 residues. Germline loops: CDR1 MGHRA, CDR2 YSYEKL. The CDR3 sequence is CASSQDLPAVYNSPLHF. CDR3 in DNA: TGCGCCAGCAGCCAAGATCTACCGGCCGTTTATAATTCACCCCTCCACTTT.

The V gene is TRBV3-1 (or the pseudogene TRBV3-2), the J gene TRBJ1-1, with a tentative D call TRBD1 (5 bases). The CDR3 sequence is 14 residues long. The V end lost 2 bases, the J end lost 4 bases, and 11 bases lay between the germline ends. The V gene's germline CDR1 is LGHDT and CDR2 YNNKEL (reference sequence). The CDR3 coding sequence is TGTGCCAGCAGCCAACTGGGGGATGGCACTGAAGCTTTCTTT. Amino acid sequence: CASSQLGDGTEAFF.

The chain combines TRBV28 with TRBJ2-3; 8 bases map to TRBD2. With 7 bases clipped from V and 2 bases from J, the junction kept 8 bases outside the gene matches. The CDR3 sequence is 15 residues long. The V gene's germline CDR1 is MDHEN and CDR2 SYDVKM. The CDR3 spells CASTLGGVPTDTQYF. CDR3 in DNA: TGTGCCAGCACCCTCGGGGGGGTCCCCACAGATACGCAGTATTTT.

This chain uses TRBV30 with TRBJ2-5; D not certain. CDR3 size: 17 residues. Germline V CDR1 and CDR2: GTSNPN, SVGIG (reference sequence). V was shortened by 0 bases and J by 0 bases, with 17 bases between the two germline ends. For the CDR3, the DNA is TGTGCCTGGAGTGTACCCCGGGCGAGAGCTGACCAAGAGACCCAGTACTTC. Residues: CAWSVPRARADQETQYF.

V gene TRBV11-1 combines with J gene TRBJ2-2; D is possibly TRBD2 (6 bases). The germline V gene has CDR1 SGHAT and CDR2 FQDESV (reference sequence). The CDR3 is 15 amino acids. Trimming removed 4 bases at V and 1 base at J, with 10 bases between. DNA for the CDR3: TGTGCCAGCAGCTCGGGAGTCAAGAACACCGGGGAGCTGTTTTTT. Protein sequence: CASSSGVKNTGELFF.

The rearrangement uses TRBV6-4 and TRBJ2-3, with 8 bases matching TRBD2. With V trimmed by 3 bases and J by 0 bases, 2 bases remained unmatched. The length of the CDR3 is 15 residues. In germline, CDR1 is MRHNA, CDR2 SNTAGT. CDR3 region: CASSEASGSTDTQYF. Written as DNA, the CDR3 is TGTGCCAGCAGTGAAGCTAGCGGGAGCACAGATACGCAGTATTTT.

The chain recombines TRBV5-1 with TRBJ2-2, with 9 bases lining up with TRBD2. Looked up from germline, CDR1 is SGHRS and CDR2 is YFSETQ. The V gene end was trimmed by 0 bases and the J gene end by 6 bases; junction bases not matched to a gene: 12. The CDR3 has 18 residues. CDR3 nucleotide sequence: TGCGCCAGCAGCTTGGACATGTTGGCTAGCGGGATCCCCGGGGAGCTGTTTTTT. This gives the protein CASSLDMLASGIPGELFF.

The genes are TRBV18 and TRBJ1-4; D gene uncertain. Between the trimmed V and J ends, which lost 5 bases and 7 bases, there was a span of 11 bases. The CDR3 has 13 residues. Germline V gene data show CDR1 as KGHSH and CDR2 as LQKENI. The DNA for the CDR3 is TGTGCCAGCTCATTGGGATCGGTTGAAAAACTGTTTTTT. It encodes CASSLGSVEKLFF. Looking up the rest from reference TRBV18 and TRBJ1-4 gives the full variable domain: NAGVMQNPRHLVRRRGQEARLRCSPMKGHSHVYWYRQLPEEGLKFMVYLQKENIIDESGMPKERFSAEFPKEGPSILRIQQVVRGDSAAYFCASSLGSVEKLFFGSGTQLSVL.

The V call is TRBV5-4, the J call TRBJ2-7; D is uncertain. Trimming removed 4 bases at V and 7 bases at J, with 15 bases between. This CDR3 has 13 residues. Germline V lookup: CDR1 SGHNT, CDR2 YYREEE (reference sequence). The CDR3 DNA follows: TGTGCCAGCAGCCCCCGGACCACGAATGAGCAGTACTTC. It encodes CASSPRTTNEQYF.

This chain connects TRBV19 to TRBJ2-5; 10 bases are shared with TRBD1. This CDR3 region has 15 residues. Germline CDR1 and CDR2: LNHDA and SQIVND (reference sequence). Germline trimming cut 3 bases from V and 5 bases from J; bases unmatched to any gene: 6. The CDR3 protein is CASSIGTGVLETQYF. The CDR3, as DNA: TGTGCCAGTAGTATTGGGACAGGGGTCTTGGAGACCCAGTACTTC.

The V call is TRBV7-9, the J call TRBJ1-2; D is undetermined. The CDR3 runs to 14 residues. V was pared by 5 bases and J by 1 base, with 11 bases between. The V gene's germline CDR1 is SEHNR and CDR2 FQNEAQ (reference sequence). CDR3 loop: CASSLGNSNYGYTF. The DNA for the CDR3 is TGTGCCAGCAGCCTGGGGAACAGTAACTATGGCTACACCTTC. Drawing the rest from reference TRBV7-9 and TRBJ1-2, the complete variable domain is DTGVSQNPRHKITKRGQNVTFRCDPISEHNRLYWYRQTLGQGPEFLTYFQNEAQLEKSRLLSDRFSAERPKGSFSTLEIQRTEQGDSAMYLCASSLGNSNYGYTFGSGTRLTVV.

This chain uses TRBV7-2 with TRBJ2-5; 7 positions match TRBD1. The CDR3 runs to 14 residues. The J segment lost 4 bases and the V segment lost 1 base, leaving 3 bases of the junction unmatched. Germline V lookup: CDR1 SGHTA, CDR2 FQGNSA. CDR3 in amino acids: CASSLVSGGETQYF. DNA for the CDR3: TGTGCCAGCAGCTTAGTTTCAGGGGGAGAGACCCAGTACTTC.

V is TRBV9 and J is TRBJ2-1; D not resolved. Germline V CDR1 and CDR2: SGDLS, YYNGEE. The CDR3 is made up of 12 amino acids. The V gene lost 7 bases and the J gene lost 5 bases, with 10 bases spanning the gap. CDR3 sequence reads: CASAADDNEQFF. CDR3 in DNA: TGTGCCAGCGCGGCCGACGACAATGAGCAGTTCTTC.

In its sample, this clone was seen a few times. The J gene is TRBJ1-4, the V gene TRBV15, with 7 bases identical to TRBD1. From germline, CDR1 is LNHNV and CDR2 YYDKDF (reference sequence). The V segment lost 3 bases and the J segment 6 bases; nucleotides outside the gene matches: 7. The CDR3 contains 15 residues. The CDR3 DNA reads as TGTGCCACCAGCAGGGTGGACAGGATCTATGAAAAACTGTTTTTT. It encodes CATSRVDRIYEKLFF.

The chain links TRBV9 to TRBJ1-1; 8 bases line up with TRBD1. Germline CDR1 is SGDLS and CDR2 is YYNGEE. This CDR3 is built from 14 residues. With V trimmed by 3 bases and J by 6 bases, 7 bases remained unmatched. For the CDR3, the DNA is TGTGCCAGCAGCGAGAGTCCGGGACAGGCTGAAGCTTTCTTT. Translated, it gives CASSESPGQAEAFF.